A single sample is the source of the 22 T cell receptor beta chains below, sequenced in a study of blood T cell repertoires in COVID-19. Sequenced by immunoSEQ multiplex PCR; TCRdb stores in-frame clones only, minus some. Of fewer than 120,000 clones detected, more than 70% appear once; the ten largest clones hold around 3%. Sample: peripheral blood. The origin of the receptors is a woman in her 50s with acute or convalescent COVID-19.

The chain uses TRBV19 and TRBJ2-7, with TRBD1 matching 7 bases. The CDR3 extends over 15 amino acids. Germline loops: CDR1 LNHDA, CDR2 SQIVND (reference sequence). The V and J ends lost 6 bases and 5 bases, in that order; junction bases with no gene match: 13. CDR3 bases: TGTGCCAGTAGCCCGGCCCCGGGACAGAGCCACGAGCAGTACTTC. As protein: CASSPAPGQSHEQYF.

V usage is TRBV4-2 and J usage is TRBJ2-1; D is perhaps TRBD2 (6 bases). CDR3 length equals 16 residues. The germline V gene has CDR1 LGHNA and CDR2 YNFKEQ. V was trimmed by 0 bases and J by 0 bases, leaving 9 bases between them. Here the CDR3 reads CASSQEGGYSYNEQFF. The CDR3 DNA reads as TGTGCCAGCAGCCAAGAGGGGGGTTACTCCTACAATGAGCAGTTCTTC.

The rearrangement uses TRBV5-4 and TRBJ2-3, with TRBD2 matching 12 bases. The V gene end was trimmed by 5 bases and the J gene end by 6 bases; junction bases not matched to a gene: 7. The CDR3 is made up of 15 amino acids. CDR1 and CDR2 (germline): SGHNT, YYREEE (reference sequence). CDR3 bases: TGTGCCAGCAGTCCCTGGACTAGCGGGACGGATACGCAGTATTTT. Protein sequence: CASSPWTSGTDTQYF.

The V call is TRBV29-1, the J call TRBJ2-5, with 7 bases fitting TRBD2. V was clipped by 8 bases and J by 1 base; unmatched bases: 13. The CDR3 totals 15 residues. Germline CDR1 and CDR2: SQVTM and ANQGSEA. The CDR3 spells CSSFRGGAPQETQYF. In DNA form, the CDR3 reads TGCAGCTCCTTTAGGGGAGGGGCCCCCCAAGAGACCCAGTACTTC. Drawing the rest from reference TRBV29-1 and TRBJ2-5, the complete variable domain is SAVISQKPSRDICQRGTSLTIQCQVDSQVTMMFWYRQQPGQSLTLIATANQGSEATYESGFVIDKFPISRPNLTFSTLTVSNMSPEDSSIYLCSSFRGGAPQETQYFGPGTRLLVL.

V and J are TRBV18 and TRBJ1-6; TRBD1 is a possible D gene (6 bases). CDR1 and CDR2 (germline): KGHSH, LQKENI. V was shortened by 5 bases and J by 7 bases, with 12 bases between the two germline ends. The CDR3 runs to 14 residues. CDR3 residues: CASSVQGNNSPLHF. The DNA of the CDR3 is TGTGCCAGCTCAGTACAGGGAAACAATTCACCCCTCCACTTT.

This chain connects TRBV6-5 to TRBJ1-2, with TRBD1 identical over 10 bases. The CDR3 consists of 13 residues. Germline assignment: CDR1 MNHEY and CDR2 SVGAGI. V gave up 8 bases and J gave up 4 bases; unmatched junction bases: 4. The CDR3 bases are TGTGCCAGCCGGACAGGGGGGGGCTATGGCTACACCTTC. It translates to CASRTGGGYGYTF.

Concerning this clone: Other nucleotide sequences in the sample specify the same CDR3. The rearrangement uses TRBV6-5 and TRBJ1-5; maybe TRBD1 (6 bases). The germline V gene encodes CDR1 MNHEY and CDR2 SVGAGI. The CDR3 has 14 amino acids. V lost 2 bases to trimming and J lost 7 bases, with 12 bases between them. CDR3 protein: CASSYTGQGQPQHF. The CDR3 DNA reads as TGTGCCAGCAGTTACACAGGGCAGGGGCAGCCCCAGCATTTT.

V gene TRBV5-1 combines with J gene TRBJ2-7; 11 bases line up with TRBD2. The J segment lost 1 base and the V segment lost 4 bases, leaving 1 base of the junction unmatched. The CDR3 contains 14 residues. Germline assignment: CDR1 SGHRS and CDR2 YFSETQ. CDR3 protein: CASSGTSGSYEQYF. The CDR3 DNA is TGCGCCAGCAGCGGGACTAGCGGATCCTACGAGCAGTACTTC. Full variable domain (missing parts from reference TRBV5-1 and TRBJ2-7): KAGVTQTPRYLIKTRGQQVTLSCSPISGHRSVSWYQQTPGQGLQFLFEYFSETQRNKGNFPGRFSGRQFSNSRSEMNVSTLELGDSALYLCASSGTSGSYEQYFGPGTRLTVT.

This rearrangement joins TRBV19 to TRBJ1-5; D possibly corresponds to TRBD1 (6 bases). Germline V gene data show CDR1 as LNHDA and CDR2 as SQIVND (reference sequence). V was trimmed by 6 bases and J by 2 bases, leaving 14 bases between them. The CDR3 has 15 residues. CDR3 amino acids: CASSRSGGRNQPQHF. CDR3 bases: TGTGCCAGTAGCCGGTCGGGGGGCCGCAATCAGCCCCAGCATTTT.

The chain links TRBV7-2 to TRBJ2-2; 11 bases are a match to TRBD1. V gave up 6 bases and J gave up 7 bases; unmatched junction bases: 7. Looked up from germline, CDR1 is SGHTA and CDR2 is FQGNSA. The CDR3 is 15 amino acids. CDR3 in DNA: TGTGCCAGCAGACCCCGGACAGGGGGCAACGGGGAGCTGTTTTTT. Its protein is CASRPRTGGNGELFF.

The chain joins TRBV7-8 to TRBJ2-1, with TRBD1 as a possible D gene (6 bases). V was pared by 4 bases and J by 0 bases, with 16 bases between. The CDR3 has 17 amino acids. The germline V gene encodes CDR1 SGHVS and CDR2 FQNEAQ. The CDR3 DNA reads TGTGCCAGCAGCTCCCGTCCCAGGGGAAGCTCCTACAATGAGCAGTTCTTC. Its translation: CASSSRPRGSSYNEQFF.

The table lists this clone with a count of one. The chain is built from TRBV11-3 and TRBJ2-2, with 9 positions matching TRBD2. Trimming took 1 base from V and 3 from J; bases not matched to a gene: 0. CDR3 length: 15 amino acids. Germline CDR1 reads SGHNT; CDR2 reads YENEEA. CDR3 protein: CASSLGGGDTGELFF. The CDR3 nucleotides read TGTGCCAGCAGCTTAGGCGGGGGGGACACCGGGGAGCTGTTTTTT.

The chain uses TRBV29-1 and TRBJ2-7; 13 bases match TRBD2. The trim removed 0 bases at V and 6 bases at J, leaving 5 bases unmatched. The germline V gene encodes CDR1 SQVTM and CDR2 ANQGSEA. The CDR3 length is 15 residues. The CDR3 loop reads CSVEDHGLAGVEQYF. As DNA, the CDR3 is TGCAGCGTTGAAGATCATGGACTAGCGGGAGTCGAGCAGTACTTC.

This chain links TRBV9 with TRBJ1-3; D may be TRBD1 (5 bases). CDR1 and CDR2 (germline): SGDLS, YYNGEE. The CDR3 sequence is 16 residues long. V lost 0 bases, J lost 0 bases, and 10 bases lay in between. The CDR3: CASSVDGAGSGNTIYF. CDR3 nucleotides: TGTGCCAGCAGCGTAGATGGGGCCGGCTCTGGAAACACCATATATTTT.

The chain links TRBV6-4 to TRBJ2-3; 10 bases fit TRBD2. The germline CDR1 and CDR2 sequences are MRHNA and SNTAGT. The CDR3 loop spans 15 amino acids. After removal of 3 bases from V and 4 bases from J, the junction contained 4 bases not matched to a gene. The CDR3 DNA reads TGTGCCAGCAGTGAACTAGCGGGAATGTCAGATACGCAGTATTTT. It encodes CASSELAGMSDTQYF.

The genes are TRBV6-2 or TRBV6-3 and TRBJ2-1; 8 bases align to TRBD1. The germline V gene has CDR1 MNHEY and CDR2 SVGEGT. CDR3 length: 15 amino acids. The V gene end was trimmed by 5 bases and the J gene end by 7 bases; junction bases not matched to a gene: 10. The CDR3 nucleotides read TGTGCCAGCAGTCCATCGACAGGGGTAGGGAATGAGCAGTTCTTC. Its translation is CASSPSTGVGNEQFF.

The chain couples TRBV9 to TRBJ1-4, with D maybe TRBD1 (5 bases). The CDR3 runs to 16 residues. Trimming cost V 0 bases and J 2 bases, with 11 bases left between them. Germline V lookup: CDR1 SGDLS, CDR2 YYNGEE. This chain's CDR3 is CASSVEAGLTNEKLFF. Written as DNA, the CDR3 is TGTGCCAGCAGCGTAGAGGCAGGGCTGACTAATGAAAAACTGTTTTTT. The full variable domain, its missing parts supplied by reference TRBV9 and TRBJ1-4, is DSGVTQTPKHLITATGQRVTLRCSPRSGDLSVYWYQQSLDQGLQFLIQYYNGEERAKGNILERFSAQQFPDLHSELNLSSLELGDSALYFCASSVEAGLTNEKLFFGSGTQLSVL.

This clone was detected a few times. The V gene is TRBV5-8, the J gene TRBJ1-1; 7 bases line up with TRBD1. The germline gives CDR1 SGHTS, CDR2 YDEGEE. This CDR3 is built from 14 residues. V trimming: 3 bases; J trimming: 4 bases; junction bases outside the gene matches: 6. The CDR3 here is CASSSHRGSTEAFF. The CDR3 DNA is TGTGCCAGCAGCTCGCACAGGGGTAGCACTGAAGCTTTCTTT.

The V call is TRBV7-9, the J call TRBJ2-5, with D possibly being TRBD2 (5 bases). The germline gives CDR1 SEHNR, CDR2 FQNEAQ (reference sequence). The V gene lost 5 bases and the J gene lost 2 bases, with 12 bases spanning the gap. This CDR3 has 14 residues. The chain's CDR3 is CASSPGNRQETQYF. The CDR3 bases are TGTGCCAGCAGCCCGGGGAACAGACAAGAGACCCAGTACTTC. The whole variable domain, remainder taken from reference TRBV7-9 and TRBJ2-5, is DTGVSQNPRHKITKRGQNVTFRCDPISEHNRLYWYRQTLGQGPEFLTYFQNEAQLEKSRLLSDRFSAERPKGSFSTLEIQRTEQGDSAMYLCASSPGNRQETQYFGPGTRLLVL.

The rearrangement joins TRBV9 to TRBJ2-7; TRBD2 matches 9 bases. The CDR3 consists of 16 residues. Germline trimming cut 4 bases from V and 3 bases from J; bases unmatched to any gene: 11. Germline CDR1 and CDR2: SGDLS and YYNGEE. Written as DNA, the CDR3 is TGTGCCAGCAGCCATGCTACTAGCGGGCTTCTCTACGAGCAGTACTTC. Translating gives CASSHATSGLLYEQYF.

This rearrangement joins TRBV10-3 to TRBJ2-7, with TRBD2 identical over 8 bases. This CDR3 is 13 amino acids long. CDR1 is ENHRY, CDR2 SYGVKD, per germline. Unmatched junction bases numbered 5, after V lost 7 bases and J lost 3 bases. In DNA form, the CDR3 reads TGTGCCATCAAGCCAGCGGGGGTCTACGAGCAGTACTTC. Translation gives CAIKPAGVYEQYF.

The V and J genes are TRBV6-5 and TRBJ1-6; D is undetermined. The germline V gene encodes CDR1 MNHEY and CDR2 SVGAGI. Deletions cut 6 bases from V and 9 bases from J, with 18 bases between. The CDR3 has 15 amino acids. Here the CDR3 DNA reads TGTGCCAGCAGACAGTTTTCCCCACCAGGTTCACCCCTCCACTTT. Residues: CASRQFSPPGSPLHF.